The 31 T cell receptor beta chains below all came from one sample that was sequenced in a study of blood T cell repertoires in COVID-19. Clones were read by immunoSEQ multiplex PCR, and TCRdb kept only the in-frame ones, dropping some. The table shows 200,000 to 300,000 clones, with around nine tenths occurring only once. Sequenced material: peripheral blood. The receptors come from a man aged 25 to 40 with active or convalescent COVID-19.

The V and J genes are TRBV18 and TRBJ1-1; 7 bases align to TRBD1. Trimming took 0 bases from V and 8 from J; bases not matched to a gene: 6. This CDR3 is built from 14 residues. Germline values: CDR1 KGHSH, CDR2 LQKENI. The DNA of the CDR3 is TGTGCCAGCTCACCACCCGGGCGGGGACAGGAAGCTTTCTTT. It specifies CASSPPGRGQEAFF.

The chain carries TRBV5-5 and TRBJ2-7, with TRBD2 identical over 7 bases. Looked up from germline, CDR1 is SGHKS and CDR2 is YYEKEE (reference sequence). Germline trimming cut 2 bases from V and 3 bases from J; bases unmatched to any gene: 5. The CDR3 sequence is 14 residues long. In nucleotides, the CDR3 is TGTGCCAGCAGCTTTGGGGCGGGGGTCTACGAGCAGTACTTC. Encoded protein: CASSFGAGVYEQYF.

The chain is built from TRBV11-2 and TRBJ1-4; 10 bases line up with TRBD1. Germline V CDR1 and CDR2: SGHAT, FQNNGV. V shed 4 bases, J shed 7 bases, and the junction held 6 bases outside the gene matches. The CDR3 consists of 15 residues. The CDR3 coding sequence is TGTGCCAGCAGCTCCTGGGACAGGGGACCTGAAAAACTGTTTTTT. Translating it yields CASSSWDRGPEKLFF.

This sequence joins TRBV6-2 or TRBV6-3 and TRBJ1-1; D might be TRBD1 (6 bases). V lost 6 bases and J lost 4, with 18 bases in between. The CDR3 sequence is 15 residues long. Germline V gives CDR1 MNHEY, CDR2 SVGEGT. For the CDR3, the DNA is TGTGCCAGCAGCCCAGCGACAGGTGCGGGCACTGAAGCTTTCTTT. This codes for CASSPATGAGTEAFF.

This clone was seen once. The V gene is TRBV7-8, the J gene TRBJ2-1; the D gene is possibly TRBD2 (7 bases). Trimming took 5 bases from V and 9 from J, leaving 26 bases between them. The CDR3 is made up of 17 amino acids. The germline gives CDR1 SGHVS, CDR2 FQNEAQ. CDR3 nucleotides: TGTGCCAGCAGCCTGAGCATGGGAGGGGGGGCCCGAGTTGAGCAGTTCTTC. Translated, it gives CASSLSMGGGARVEQFF.

This rearrangement joins TRBV2 to TRBJ1-1; tentatively, D is TRBD1 (6 bases). Germline CDR1 SNHLY, CDR2 FYNNEI. CDR3 length: 15 amino acids. V was cut by 5 bases and J by 0 bases, with 13 bases left in between. CDR3: CASSNPGVLNTEAFF. Here the CDR3 DNA reads TGTGCCAGCAGTAACCCAGGGGTCCTGAACACTGAAGCTTTCTTT.

The chain has TRBV19 and TRBJ1-2, with D unresolved. Germline V gene lookup returns CDR1 LNHDA and CDR2 SQIVND (reference sequence). V lost 6 bases, J lost 6 bases, and 20 bases lay in between. The CDR3 is 15 residues long. CDR3 sequence (DNA): TGTGCCAGTAGCTATACTGAGTGGACGGGGAATGGCTACACCTTC. As protein: CASSYTEWTGNGYTF. Full variable domain (rest looked up from reference TRBV19 and TRBJ1-2): DGGITQSPKYLFRKEGQNVTLSCEQNLNHDAMYWYRQDPGQGLRLIYYSQIVNDFQKGDIAEGYSVSREKKESFPLTVTSAQKNPTAFYLCASSYTEWTGNGYTFGSGTRLTVV.

The chain couples TRBV10-3 to TRBJ1-5, with D hard to call. The CDR3 length is 14 residues. The germline V gene has CDR1 ENHRY and CDR2 SYGVKD. Trimming took 2 bases from V and 0 from J, leaving 5 bases between them. The CDR3 DNA reads TGTGCCATCAGTGAGGCGGATAGCAATCAGCCCCAGCATTTT. Translated: CAISEADSNQPQHF.

This sequence joins TRBV2 and TRBJ2-1, with TRBD2 identical over 11 bases. This CDR3 has 15 amino acids. V was clipped by 4 bases and J by 8 bases; unmatched bases: 7. The germline V gene encodes CDR1 SNHLY and CDR2 FYNNEI. The CDR3 here is CASSARLAGGYEQFF. The CDR3 DNA reads TGTGCCAGCAGTGCCCGCCTAGCGGGGGGCTATGAGCAGTTCTTC.

The J gene is TRBJ1-2, the V gene TRBV7-2, with 7 bases identical to TRBD1. The CDR3 extends over 14 amino acids. Per germline, CDR1 SGHTA and CDR2 FQGNSA. The V and J ends lost 6 bases and 7 bases, in that order; junction bases with no gene match: 11. As DNA, the CDR3 is TGTGCCAGCAGGGACGTCGACAGGGCCCCTGGCTACACCTTC. Residues: CASRDVDRAPGYTF. Full variable domain (outside the CDR3, taken from reference TRBV7-2 and TRBJ1-2): GAGVSQSPSNKVTEKGKDVELRCDPISGHTALYWYRQSLGQGLEFLIYFQGNSAPDKSGLPSDRFSAERTGGSVSTLTIQRTQQEDSAVYLCASRDVDRAPGYTFGSGTRLTVV.

As to this clone: Other DNA sequences in the same sample also yield this CDR3. CDR3 DNA sequence: TGCGCCAGCAGCCAAGATAGAGGCTCCTACGAGCAGTACTTC. As protein: CASSQDRGSYEQYF. The chain recombines TRBV4-3 with TRBJ2-7, with no clear D. Germline V gene data show CDR1 as LGHNA and CDR2 as YSLEER. V was trimmed by 0 bases and J by 0 bases, leaving 6 bases between them. This CDR3 spans 14 amino acids.

Remarks on this clone: Other nucleotide sequences from this sample produce the same CDR3. V and J are TRBV19 and TRBJ1-4; 9 positions agree with TRBD1. With V trimmed by 6 bases and J by 7 bases, 6 bases remained unmatched. CDR1 and CDR2 (germline): LNHDA, SQIVND (reference sequence). The CDR3 loop spans 14 amino acids. CDR3 coding DNA: TGTGCCAGTAGAGAGACAGGGGGTGGTGAAAAACTGTTTTTT. Protein sequence: CASRETGGGEKLFF.

V usage is TRBV19 and J usage is TRBJ1-1, with TRBD1 as a possible D gene (5 bases). This CDR3 is built from 12 residues. V dropped 7 bases and J dropped 4 bases, with 10 bases sitting between them. Germline V CDR1 and CDR2: LNHDA, SQIVND (reference sequence). Here the CDR3 reads CASTQGSTEAFF. DNA for the CDR3: TGTGCCAGTACCCAGGGATCCACTGAAGCTTTCTTT.

This chain links TRBV5-3 with TRBJ2-7; 11 bases map to TRBD2. TRBV5-3 is sorted into the ORF group, with uncertain function. The CDR3 sequence is 14 residues long. With 1 base clipped from V and 7 bases from J, the junction kept 4 bases outside the gene matches. CDR3 in amino acids: CARSLFGLAGEQYF. The CDR3 DNA sequence: TGTGCCAGAAGCTTGTTCGGACTAGCGGGTGAGCAGTACTTC.

This clone was counted once. The J gene is TRBJ2-5, the V gene TRBV11-2; D perhaps matches TRBD1 (6 bases). Trimming pared 5 bases from V and 0 bases from J, leaving 19 bases between. The V gene's germline CDR1 is SGHAT and CDR2 FQNNGV. This CDR3 spans 17 amino acids. The DNA of the CDR3 is TGTGCCAGCAGCGCCATCGCAGGGACACCCAACCAAGAGACCCAGTACTTC. This gives the protein CASSAIAGTPNQETQYF.

CDR3 sequence (DNA): TGCGCCAGCAGCTTGGATATGCTAGCGGGGAACAATGAGCAGTTCTTC. It specifies CASSLDMLAGNNEQFF. The genes are TRBV5-1 and TRBJ2-1; TRBD2 agrees at 9 bases. J was trimmed by 5 bases and V by 0 bases; bases with no gene match: 6. This CDR3 is 16 amino acids long. Germline V gene lookup returns CDR1 SGHRS and CDR2 YFSETQ.

The chain has TRBV5-8 and TRBJ1-4; possible D gene TRBD1, 5 bases. CDR1 is SGHTS and CDR2 is YDEGEE in the germline V gene. V gave up 4 bases and J gave up 7 bases, with 14 bases separating them. The CDR3 extends over 14 amino acids. CDR3 in amino acids: CASSIPGSGEKLFF. The DNA of the CDR3 is TGTGCCAGCAGCATTCCAGGGTCGGGTGAAAAACTGTTTTTT. Looking up the rest from reference TRBV5-8 and TRBJ1-4 gives the full variable domain: EAGVTQSPTHLIKTRGQQATLRCSPISGHTSVYWYQQALGLGLQFLLWYDEGEERNRGNFPPRFSGRQFPNYSSELNVNALELEDSALYLCASSIPGSGEKLFFGSGTQLSVL.

CDR3 loop: CSVEDPKNTEAFF. The CDR3 DNA sequence: TGCAGCGTTGAAGACCCAAAGAACACTGAAGCTTTCTTT. V and J are TRBV29-1 and TRBJ1-1; D is ambiguous. In germline, CDR1 is SQVTM, CDR2 ANQGSEA. The CDR3 contains 13 residues. V was pared by 0 bases and J by 1 base, with 6 bases between. Supplemented by reference TRBV29-1 and TRBJ1-1, the full variable domain reads SAVISQKPSRDICQRGTSLTIQCQVDSQVTMMFWYRQQPGQSLTLIATANQGSEATYESGFVIDKFPISRPNLTFSTLTVSNMSPEDSSIYLCSVEDPKNTEAFFGQGTRLTVV.

The CDR3 here is CAWQGTDEKLFF. Here the CDR3 DNA reads TGTGCCTGGCAAGGGACAGATGAAAAACTGTTTTTT. The chain combines TRBV30 with TRBJ1-4, with 7 bases matching TRBD1. The CDR3 has 12 residues. J was trimmed by 6 bases and V by 5 bases; bases with no gene match: 3. Looked up from germline, CDR1 is GTSNPN and CDR2 is SVGIG (reference sequence).

V is TRBV9 and J is TRBJ2-3; possible D gene TRBD2, 5 bases. The V and J ends lost 1 base and 6 bases respectively, with 6 bases between them. The CDR3 consists of 12 residues. Per the germline V gene, CDR1 is SGDLS and CDR2 is YYNGEE. This chain's CDR3 is CASSVREDTQYF. As DNA, the CDR3 is TGTGCCAGCAGCGTAAGGGAGGATACGCAGTATTTT.

This clone was counted once. The chain recombines TRBV11-2 with TRBJ1-6; D call uncertain. The CDR3 runs 18 residues. V was trimmed by 1 base and J by 2 bases, leaving 15 bases between them. In germline, CDR1 is SGHAT, CDR2 FQNNGV. This chain's CDR3 is CASSLVEFPTTYNSPLHF. CDR3 bases: TGTGCCAGCAGCTTAGTGGAGTTCCCCACCACCTATAATTCACCCCTCCACTTT.

The chain carries TRBV2 and TRBJ2-4, with 7 bases matching TRBD1. There are 15 residues in the CDR3. CDR1 is SNHLY, CDR2 FYNNEI, per germline. Germline trimming cut 4 bases from V and 4 bases from J; bases unmatched to any gene: 7. DNA for the CDR3: TGTGCCAGCAGTGGTACCAGGGGGTGGAAAAACATTCAGTACTTC. Translating gives CASSGTRGWKNIQYF.

This clone showed up many times. The rearrangement uses TRBV2 and TRBJ1-2; D not certain. The CDR3 spans 16 residues. V shed 0 bases and J shed 4 bases, with 15 bases lying between them. Germline CDR1 SNHLY, CDR2 FYNNEI. CDR3 sequence: CASSEAYWSLSYGYTF. The CDR3 nucleotides are TGTGCCAGCAGTGAAGCGTACTGGAGCCTCAGCTATGGCTACACCTTC.

The chain uses TRBV3-1 (or the pseudogene TRBV3-2) and TRBJ1-5; no reliable D call. Per the germline V gene, CDR1 is LGHDT and CDR2 is YNNKEL (reference sequence). The CDR3 runs to 13 residues. Trimming took 0 bases from V and 9 from J, leaving 9 bases between them. The CDR3 loop is CASSQDSLRPQHF. DNA of the CDR3: TGTGCCAGCAGCCAAGATTCCCTTCGGCCCCAGCATTTT.

The V call is TRBV10-2, the J call TRBJ1-6; D might be TRBD1 (5 bases). Looked up from germline, CDR1 is WSHSY and CDR2 is SAAADI. Trimming stripped 0 bases from V and 9 bases from J, with 9 bases between. This CDR3 contains 14 residues. The CDR3 sequence is CASSESKGRSPLHF. The CDR3 region has the DNA TGCGCCAGCAGTGAGTCTAAGGGGCGTTCACCCCTCCACTTT.

The chain recombines TRBV6-6 with TRBJ1-5, with 9 bases aligning to TRBD1. The CDR3 runs 14 residues. The junction had 1 base not matched to a gene; V was cut back by 6 bases and J by 1 base. The V gene's germline CDR1 is MNHNY and CDR2 SVGAGI (reference sequence). CDR3 sequence reads: CASRGTGSNQPQHF. In nucleotides, the CDR3 is TGTGCCAGCAGGGGGACAGGGAGCAATCAGCCCCAGCATTTT.

This clone was picked up a small number of times. The J gene is TRBJ1-4, the V gene TRBV11-2; 7 bases line up with TRBD1. Unmatched junction bases numbered 24, after V lost 5 bases and J lost 9 bases. The CDR3 loop spans 19 amino acids. Germline V gene sequence: CDR1 SGHAT, CDR2 FQNNGV. The chain's CDR3 is CASSHVKRYRGTAPKKLFF. The CDR3 nucleotides are TGTGCCAGCAGCCACGTTAAGCGCTACAGGGGAACAGCGCCGAAAAAACTGTTTTTT.

The chain combines TRBV19 with TRBJ2-2, with TRBD2 as a possible D gene (5 bases). The germline V and J ends were trimmed by 4 bases and 4 bases, with 10 bases remaining between them. The CDR3 is made up of 14 amino acids. Per germline, CDR1 LNHDA and CDR2 SQIVND (reference sequence). The chain's CDR3 is CASSRLAGTGELFF. For the CDR3, the DNA is TGTGCCAGTAGTAGGCTAGCCGGCACCGGGGAGCTGTTTTTT.

Concerning this clone: Its ends do not fully match the called genes, so a read error is possible. The chain employs TRBV10-3 and TRBJ1-1, with D unresolved. This CDR3 is 12 amino acids long. The germline V gene has CDR1 ENHRY and CDR2 SYGVKD. In nucleotides, the CDR3 is TGTGCCATCAGTGGCCCTGGAGACCCGACCCACTTT. Its protein product is CAISGPGDPTHF.

The chain recombines TRBV2 with TRBJ1-1; unclear D gene. This CDR3 spans 14 amino acids. From germline, CDR1 is SNHLY and CDR2 FYNNEI. V was cut by 2 bases and J by 4 bases, with 11 bases left in between. In DNA, the CDR3 is TGTGCCAGCAGTGAAAACAGTTTGGGCACTGAAGCTTTCTTT. Its translation: CASSENSLGTEAFF.

This clone was seen just once. The chain joins TRBV30 to TRBJ1-6; TRBD1 matches at 7 bases. From germline, CDR1 is GTSNPN and CDR2 SVGIG (reference sequence). Germline trimming cut 2 bases from V and 5 bases from J; bases unmatched to any gene: 3. The CDR3 spans 14 residues. The CDR3, as DNA: TGTGCCTGGAGTCGGACAGGAAATAATTCACCCCTCCACTTT. Translation: CAWSRTGNNSPLHF.